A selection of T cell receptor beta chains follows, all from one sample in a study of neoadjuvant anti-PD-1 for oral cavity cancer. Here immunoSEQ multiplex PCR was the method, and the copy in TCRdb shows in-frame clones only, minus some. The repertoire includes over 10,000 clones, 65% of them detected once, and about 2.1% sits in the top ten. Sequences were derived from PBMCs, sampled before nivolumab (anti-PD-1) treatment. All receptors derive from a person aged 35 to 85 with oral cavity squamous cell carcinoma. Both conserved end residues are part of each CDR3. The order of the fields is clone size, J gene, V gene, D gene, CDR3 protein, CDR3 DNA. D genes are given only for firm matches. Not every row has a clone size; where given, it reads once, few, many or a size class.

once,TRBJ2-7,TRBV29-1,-,CSADGGGYEQYF,TGCAGCGCGGACGGGGGAGGCTACGAGCAGTACTTC
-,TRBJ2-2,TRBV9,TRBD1,CASSASQGVAGELFF,TGTGCCAGCAGCGCCTCACAGGGGGTCGCGGGGGAGCTGTTTTTT
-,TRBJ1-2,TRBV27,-,CASSLQGNYGYTF,TGTGCCAGCTCCCTTCAGGGGAACTATGGCTACACCTTC
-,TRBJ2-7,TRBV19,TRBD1,CASSIVPQGARTYEQYF,TGTGCCAGTAGTATAGTTCCACAGGGGGCGCGGACCTACGAGCAGTACTTC
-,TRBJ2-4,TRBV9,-,CASSPTRAKNIQYF,TGTGCCAGCAGTCCTACTAGAGCCAAAAACATTCAGTACTTC
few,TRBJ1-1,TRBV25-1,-,CASSEQGPEAFF,TGTGCCAGCAGTGAACAGGGCCCTGAAGCTTTCTTT
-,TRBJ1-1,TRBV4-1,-,CASSQDKDSEAFF,TGCGCCAGCAGCCAAGATAAAGATTCTGAAGCTTTCTTT
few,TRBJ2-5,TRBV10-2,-,CASSESRGTDGRTQYF,TGCGCCAGCAGTGAGTCACGTGGGACGGACGGTCGGACCCAGTACTTC
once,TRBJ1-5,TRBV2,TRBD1,CASSGPGTVLSNQPQHF,TGTGCCAGCAGTGGCCCCGGGACAGTACTTAGCAATCAGCCCCAGCATTTT
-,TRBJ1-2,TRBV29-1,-,CSVARGRRDGYTF,TGCAGCGTTGCAAGGGGGAGGCGTGATGGCTACACCTTC
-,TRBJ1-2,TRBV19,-,CASYGTSTTFYGYTF,TGTGCCAGCTACGGGACCAGCACCACCTTCTATGGCTACACCTTC
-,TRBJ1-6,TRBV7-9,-,CASSLAMPGDSPLHF,TGTGCCAGCAGCTTAGCGATGCCGGGTGATTCACCCCTCCACTTT
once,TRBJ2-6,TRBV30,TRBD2,CAWRERDHSGANVLTF,TGTGCCTGGAGAGAGCGGGACCACTCTGGGGCCAACGTCCTGACTTTC
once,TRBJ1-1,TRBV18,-,CASSPRESSEAFF,TGTGCCAGCTCACCCAGGGAGTCCTCTGAAGCTTTCTTT
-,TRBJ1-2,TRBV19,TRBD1,CATVKTGGRGYTF,TGTGCCACCGTCAAGACAGGGGGCAGGGGCTACACCTTC
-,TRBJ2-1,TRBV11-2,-,CASSSQGGRMLSYNEQFF,TGTGCCAGCAGCTCCCAGGGGGGGCGCATGTTATCCTACAATGAGCAGTTCTTC
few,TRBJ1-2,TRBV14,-,CASSQDQGLGGYTF,TGTGCCAGCAGCCAAGACCAGGGGCTGGGTGGCTACACCTTC
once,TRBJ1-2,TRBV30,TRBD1,CAWSLKDRAGYTF,TGTGCCTGGAGTCTAAAGGACAGGGCGGGCTACACCTTC
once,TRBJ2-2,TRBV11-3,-,CASSLDTPGVSNTGELFF,TGTGCCAGCAGCTTAGATACCCCAGGGGTTTCGAACACCGGGGAGCTGTTTTTT
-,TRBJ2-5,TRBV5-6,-,CASSLMASRQTQYF,TGTGCCAGCAGCTTGATGGCTAGCCGGCAGACCCAGTACTTC
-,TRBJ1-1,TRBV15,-,CATSRTRGEAFF,TGTGCCACCAGCAGAACGCGGGGCGAAGCTTTCTTT
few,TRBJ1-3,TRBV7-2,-,CASSLGTLNTIYF,TGTGCCAGCAGCTTAGGGACCTTAAACACCATATATTTT
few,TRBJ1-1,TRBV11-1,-,CASSPQRGIGAFF,TGTGCCAGCAGCCCTCAACGGGGTATCGGAGCTTTCTTT
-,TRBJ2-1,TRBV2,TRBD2,CASSRLAVSSYNEQFF,TGTGCCAGCAGTCGACTAGCCGTCAGCTCCTACAATGAGCAGTTCTTC
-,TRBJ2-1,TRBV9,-,CASSVEPTRYNEQFF,TGTGCCAGCAGCGTAGAACCTACTCGGTACAATGAGCAGTTCTTC
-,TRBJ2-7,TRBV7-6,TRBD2,CASSLEAGEWEQYF,TGTGCCAGCAGCTTAGAAGCGGGAGAGTGGGAGCAGTACTTC
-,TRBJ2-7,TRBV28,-,CASSFLLGTYEQYF,TGTGCCAGCAGTTTCCTCCTAGGGACCTACGAGCAGTACTTC
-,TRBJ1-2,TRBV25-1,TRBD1,CASSGPRRQGSSGYTF,TGTGCCAGCAGTGGTCCTAGGAGACAGGGTTCCAGTGGCTACACCTTC
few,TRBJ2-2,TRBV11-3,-,CASSFPTGELFF,TGTGCCAGCAGCTTCCCCACCGGGGAGCTGTTTTTT
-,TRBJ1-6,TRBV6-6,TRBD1,CASTPGQTNSPLHF,TGTGCCAGCACCCCGGGACAGACAAATTCACCCCTCCACTTT
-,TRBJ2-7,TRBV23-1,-,CASTKPPEGLVYEQYF,TGCGCCAGCACCAAACCACCCGAGGGTTTGGTCTACGAGCAGTACTTC
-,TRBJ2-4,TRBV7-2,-,CASSFGGGGNIQYF,TGTGCCAGCAGCTTCGGAGGGGGAGGAAACATTCAGTACTTC
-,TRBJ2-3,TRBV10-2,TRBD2,CASSELAGGHGDTQYF,TGCGCCAGCAGTGAACTAGCGGGGGGACATGGGGATACGCAGTATTTT
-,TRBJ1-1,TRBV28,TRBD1,CASMTGSPQRAFF,TGTGCCAGCATGACAGGGAGCCCTCAGCGAGCTTTCTTT
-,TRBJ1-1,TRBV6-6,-,CASSYVGSLEAFF,TGTGCCAGCAGTTACGTGGGATCCCTTGAAGCTTTCTTT
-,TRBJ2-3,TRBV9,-,CASSAALGPNTQYF,TGTGCCAGCAGCGCAGCCCTGGGACCAAATACGCAGTATTTT
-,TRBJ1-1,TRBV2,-,CASSLKTEAFF,TGTGCCAGCAGTTTAAAGACTGAAGCTTTCTTT